The rows below give T cell receptor beta chains drawn from one sample of a study of T cell responses to AZD1222 COVID-19 vaccine. TCRdb's copy holds only in-frame clones and misses some; the assay was immunoSEQ multiplex PCR. The sample carries roughly 130,000 clones, about 92% recorded once. The source was peripheral blood, collected on day 0 of AZD1222 vaccination. These receptors were obtained from an adult in good health. Each CDR3 is given with its conserved first and last residue. Each record gives: J gene, V gene, clone size, D gene, CDR3 DNA, CDR3 protein. D genes are given only for firm matches. The size of a clone is reported for some rows only, either as once, few or many, or as a class for expanded clones.

TRBJ1-3,TRBV10-3,-,-,TGTGCCGCACAACAGGGTGCCGGAAACACCATATATTTT,CAAQQGAGNTIYF
TRBJ2-6,TRBV7-9,-,-,TGTGCCAGCATCCTAAAATTACAGGGCCCTGACTCTGGGGCCAACGTCCTGACTTTC,CASILKLQGPDSGANVLTF
TRBJ1-2,TRBV19,-,TRBD1,TGTGCCAGTAGTATCCGGACAGGGTCGTCGTACTATGGCTACACCTTC,CASSIRTGSSYYGYTF
TRBJ1-5,TRBV12-3/TRBV12-4,-,-,TGTGCCAGCAGTGCCGGGGCGCAACAGCCCCAGCATTTT,CASSAGAQQPQHF
TRBJ1-1,TRBV18,-,-,TGTGCCAGCTCACCCCTCCCCTCCCCGGGGGGAGAAACTGAAGCTTTCTTT,CASSPLPSPGGETEAFF
TRBJ2-3,TRBV27,-,-,TGTGCCAGCAGTTTAAGGGGTGATTCTAGCACAGATACGCAGTATTTT,CASSLRGDSSTDTQYF
TRBJ1-5,TRBV3-1/TRBV3-2,-,-,TGTGCCAGCAGCCTCGGGAATAGCAATCAGCCCCAGCATTTT,CASSLGNSNQPQHF
TRBJ1-2,TRBV4-1,-,TRBD1,TGCGCCAGCAGCCCCGGGACAGGGATCTATGGCTACACCTTC,CASSPGTGIYGYTF
TRBJ1-1,TRBV2,-,-,TGTGCCAGCAGTCTAGCGCGGGGAGGGGACACTGAAGCTTTCTTT,CASSLARGGDTEAFF
TRBJ2-3,TRBV4-2,-,-,TGTGCCAGCAGCCAAGACGAGGGCAGGGCCAGCGAAGATACGCAGTATTTT,CASSQDEGRASEDTQYF
TRBJ1-2,TRBV28,once,TRBD1,TGTGCCAGCAGTTTATTTCAGGGGGCGAGTGGCTACACCTTC,CASSLFQGASGYTF
TRBJ2-3,TRBV29-1,-,TRBD2,TGCAGCGTTGAAAGGTCGGCGGGAGTAGGGATAGATACGCAGTATTTT,CSVERSAGVGIDTQYF
TRBJ2-1,TRBV19,-,TRBD2,TGTGCCAGTAGTATACACCAGCGGGAGCCCCATGAGCAGTTCTTC,CASSIHQREPHEQFF
TRBJ1-5,TRBV18,few,-,TGTGCCAGCTCACCACAAGGGGGTTTTCAGCCCCAGCATTTT,CASSPQGGFQPQHF
TRBJ1-4,TRBV9,-,-,TGTGCCAGCAGCGTAACGTCTCAGGGGAATGAAAAACTGTTTTTT,CASSVTSQGNEKLFF
TRBJ2-3,TRBV11-3,-,TRBD1,TGTGCCAGCAGCCTCTCCCACAGGGGCCCTACGCAGTATTTT,CASSLSHRGPTQYF
TRBJ1-1,TRBV5-1,-,TRBD1,TGCGCCAGCAGCGCCGACAGGGCTCTCGCTGAAGCTTTCTTT,CASSADRALAEAFF
TRBJ1-5,TRBV13,-,-,TGTGCCAGCAGCTTAGGAACAGGCGGAAATAGCAATCAGCCCCAGCATTTT,CASSLGTGGNSNQPQHF
TRBJ1-5,TRBV28,few,-,TGTGCCAGCAGCCGGTCCCCAGGGCCCCAGCATTTT,CASSRSPGPQHF
TRBJ2-7,TRBV6-1,-,TRBD1,TGTGCCAGCAGTGGGAGACGGGACAGAAGCTCCTACGAGCAGTACTTC,CASSGRRDRSSYEQYF
TRBJ2-3,TRBV19,-,-,TGTGCCAGTAGTAGCTCAGATACGCAGTATTTT,CASSSSDTQYF
TRBJ2-7,TRBV5-1,-,TRBD2,TGCGCCAGCAGCTCCGGGGGACTAGCGAGCTACGAGCAGTACTTC,CASSSGGLASYEQYF
TRBJ1-2,TRBV5-4,-,-,TGTGCCAGCAGCCCACCCCCAGGGAGCTATGGCTACACCTTC,CASSPPPGSYGYTF
TRBJ1-1,TRBV9,-,-,TGTGCCAGCAGCCCAAGGGGGTTGAACACTGAAGCTTTCTTT,CASSPRGLNTEAFF
TRBJ2-6,TRBV2,-,-,TGTGCCAGCAGTGAAAGCTCTGGGGCCAACGTCCTGACTTTC,CASSESSGANVLTF
TRBJ2-7,TRBV5-1,-,TRBD1,TGCGCCAGCAGCTGGACAGGGGGCGAGTACGAGCAGTACTTC,CASSWTGGEYEQYF
TRBJ2-7,TRBV4-3,-,-,TGCGCCAGCAGCCAAGATCAAGGGAGAGGCTACGAGCAGTACTTC,CASSQDQGRGYEQYF
TRBJ1-1,TRBV2,-,-,TGTGCCAGCAGCAAGGGGGAGGGGCTGGACACTGAAGCTTTCTTT,CASSKGEGLDTEAFF
TRBJ2-7,TRBV10-1,-,TRBD2,TGCGCCAGCAGTTCCTGGACTAGCGGGGCCTCCTACGAGCAGTACTTC,CASSSWTSGASYEQYF
TRBJ1-1,TRBV7-7,-,-,TGTGCCAGCAGCTTTACCCGGAACACTGAAGCTTTCTTT,CASSFTRNTEAFF